The 3 T cell receptor beta chains below were found in one sample sequenced in a study of cytomegalovirus exposure and HLA in healthy donors. PCR employed 60 Vbeta and 13 Jbeta primers. Using immunoSEQ multiplex PCR, the repertoire was profiled, and TCRdb retains in-frame clones only, with some absent. Here the sample spans just over 80,000 clones, 78% being singletons. Sequencing was performed on PBMCs. These TCRs come from a man in his late teens or twenties in good health and CMV-seropositive.

The chain carries TRBV2 and TRBJ1-4, with 9 bases lining up with TRBD1. CDR1 and CDR2 (germline): SNHLY, FYNNEI. The CDR3 has 16 amino acids. V gave up 8 bases and J gave up 10 bases; unmatched junction bases: 17. The CDR3 nucleotides are TGTGCCAGCCGATCCAAATTACAGGGGGCGCCGGGAAAACTGTTTTTT. This encodes CASRSKLQGAPGKLFF. Using reference TRBV2 and TRBJ1-4 for the parts outside the CDR3, the full variable domain is EPEVTQTPSHQVTQMGQEVILRCVPISNHLYFYWYRQILGQKVEFLVSFYNNEISEKSEIFDDQFSVERPDGSNFTLKIRSTKLEDSAMYFCASRSKLQGAPGKLFFGSGTQLSVL.

The V call is TRBV13, the J call TRBJ2-6; D perhaps matches TRBD1 (6 bases). The germline V gene encodes CDR1 PRHDT and CDR2 FYEKMQ (reference sequence). There are 20 residues in the CDR3. V was pared by 1 base and J by 0 bases, with 19 bases between. The CDR3, as DNA: TGTGCCAGCAGCTTAGCGTACAGGGTTATGAGGAGCTCTGGGGCCAACGTCCTGACTTTC. Its translation is CASSLAYRVMRSSGANVLTF.

This clone was seen a handful of times. V usage is TRBV5-4 and J usage is TRBJ2-1, with TRBD2 matching 9 bases. Germline CDR1 reads SGHNT; CDR2 reads YYREEE (reference sequence). V lost 3 bases to trimming and J lost 0 bases; unmatched junction nucleotides: 1. The CDR3 loop spans 15 amino acids. The CDR3 loop reads CASSSTSGSYNEQFF. CDR3 bases: TGTGCCAGCAGCTCGACTAGCGGCTCCTACAATGAGCAGTTCTTC.